The 21 T cell receptor beta chains in this list originate from one sample, sequenced in a study of T cell responses to AZD1222 COVID-19 vaccine. Data came from immunoSEQ multiplex PCR; TCRdb stores just in-frame clones and leaves some out. Found here are about 150,000 clones, approximately 90% of them singletons; the top ten hold around 3.3%. The sample was peripheral blood, taken 28 days after the second AZD1222 dose. Receptors were obtained from an adult who received the AZD1222 COVID-19 vaccine.

V and J are TRBV7-6 and TRBJ2-3; D is possibly TRBD1 or TRBD2 (5 bases each). CDR3 length: 17 residues. The germline gives CDR1 SGHVS, CDR2 FNYEAQ. Trimming removed 1 base at V and 2 bases at J, with 16 bases between. In nucleotides, the CDR3 is TGTGCCAGCAGCTTAGGGTCCGGGGCTAACCCCACAGATACGCAGTATTTT. Amino acids: CASSLGSGANPTDTQYF.

The chain has TRBV11-2 and TRBJ1-1; no firm D call. V was pared by 5 bases and J by 3 bases, with 7 bases between. The germline CDR1 and CDR2 sequences are SGHAT and FQNNGV. This CDR3 is 12 amino acids long. CDR3 DNA: TGTGCCAGCAGCCCGATGGACACTGAAGCTTTCTTT. Protein sequence: CASSPMDTEAFF.

The chain couples TRBV12-3 or TRBV12-4 to TRBJ2-1, with TRBD1 identical over 10 bases. The CDR3 runs to 13 residues. V shed 6 bases and J 7 bases; nucleotides not matched to a gene: 3. CDR3 sequence reads: CASSGDRGNEQFF. The CDR3 coding sequence is TGTGCCAGCAGCGGGGACAGGGGAAATGAGCAGTTCTTC.

V and J are TRBV3-1 (or the pseudogene TRBV3-2) and TRBJ2-7, with TRBD2 identical over 8 bases. Germline lookup yields CDR1 LGHDT and CDR2 YNNKEL (reference sequence). CDR3 size: 14 residues. With V trimmed by 3 bases and J by 0 bases, 1 base remained unmatched. The DNA of the CDR3 is TGTGCCAGCAGCCAGAGCGGGAGCTCCTACGAGCAGTACTTC. Amino acid sequence: CASSQSGSSYEQYF.

The chain employs TRBV27 and TRBJ2-1; 7 bases line up with TRBD2. CDR3 length: 16 residues. V lost 5 bases to trimming and J lost 1 base; unmatched junction nucleotides: 8. Germline V gene lookup returns CDR1 MNHEY and CDR2 SMNVEV (reference sequence). DNA of the CDR3: TGTGCCAGCAGTCCCGAGGCGGGAGAGTCCTACAATGAGCAGTTCTTC. Its translation: CASSPEAGESYNEQFF.

A single count supports this clone. The chain recombines TRBV9 with TRBJ1-5; D is ambiguous. The CDR3 loop spans 13 amino acids. Trimming stripped 3 bases from V and 2 bases from J, with 6 bases between. Germline V gene sequence: CDR1 SGDLS, CDR2 YYNGEE. The chain's CDR3 is CASSELGNQPQHF. Here the CDR3 DNA reads TGTGCCAGCAGCGAGCTCGGCAATCAGCCCCAGCATTTT.

The chain is built from TRBV6-6 and TRBJ1-6, with TRBD1 as a possible D gene (5 bases). CDR1 and CDR2 from the germline V gene are MNHNY and SVGAGI (reference sequence). This CDR3 has 13 amino acids. Trimming pared 6 bases from V and 10 bases from J, leaving 13 bases between. The CDR3 loop is CASSPEEGSPLHF. The DNA of the CDR3 is TGTGCCAGCAGCCCTGAGGAGGGGTCACCCCTCCACTTT.

This chain uses TRBV7-9 with TRBJ1-2; D is perhaps TRBD1 (6 bases). Per the germline V gene, CDR1 is SEHNR and CDR2 is FQNEAQ (reference sequence). The length of the CDR3 is 15 residues. V lost 5 bases, J lost 6 bases, and 19 bases lay in between. CDR3 in DNA: TGTGCCAGCAGCCGTGATCCCGACAGGCAACATGGCTACACCTTC. Translated: CASSRDPDRQHGYTF. The entire variable domain, with the rest obtained from reference TRBV7-9 and TRBJ1-2, is as follows: DTGVSQNPRHKITKRGQNVTFRCDPISEHNRLYWYRQTLGQGPEFLTYFQNEAQLEKSRLLSDRFSAERPKGSFSTLEIQRTEQGDSAMYLCASSRDPDRQHGYTFGSGTRLTVV.

V is TRBV18 and J is TRBJ2-7; 14 nucleotides agree with TRBD2. Germline V gives CDR1 KGHSH, CDR2 LQKENI. V shed 1 base, J shed 2 bases, and the junction held 7 bases outside the gene matches. The CDR3 length is 18 residues. The CDR3 DNA sequence: TGTGCCAGCTCACCACAGGGACTAGCGGGAGCACCTCCCTACGAGCAGTACTTC. Amino acids: CASSPQGLAGAPPYEQYF.

The rearrangement links TRBV6-6 to TRBJ2-3; D is possibly TRBD2 (5 bases). Trimming took 5 bases from V and 3 from J, leaving 21 bases between them. The CDR3 loop spans 17 amino acids. The germline gives CDR1 MNHNY, CDR2 SVGAGI (reference sequence). The CDR3: CASSLGLPRRSTDTQYF. In DNA form, the CDR3 reads TGTGCCAGCAGTCTCGGACTGCCCCGTCGGAGTACAGATACGCAGTATTTT.

Regarding this clone: Mismatch with germline at one junction end may stem from a read error. The chain is built from TRBV19 and TRBJ1-2; D gene unclear. CDR3 length: 10 residues. Per the germline V gene, CDR1 is LNHDA and CDR2 is SQIVND (reference sequence). CDR3 coding DNA: TGTGCCAGTAGCCACTATAGCTACACCTTC. Protein: CASSHYSYTF.

The rearrangement links TRBV6-4 to TRBJ2-2; no clear D. Germline CDR1 is MRHNA and CDR2 is SNTAGT. Trimming left V 4 bases short and J 1 base short, with 22 bases between. The length of the CDR3 is 19 residues. CDR3 loop: CASSGSVPVGGWNTGELFF. The CDR3 DNA follows: TGTGCCAGCAGTGGATCTGTCCCGGTGGGCGGCTGGAACACCGGGGAGCTGTTTTTT.

This chain links TRBV28 with TRBJ1-2; D gene unclear. Germline CDR1 is MDHEN and CDR2 is SYDVKM. V lost 5 bases and J 4 bases, leaving 8 bases between the germline ends. This CDR3 spans 12 amino acids. CDR3 DNA: TGTGCCAGCAGTGAGGCCCCCTATGGCTACACCTTC. Encoded protein: CASSEAPYGYTF.

The chain has TRBV28 and TRBJ1-5; D call uncertain. The CDR3 contains 13 residues. Germline V gives CDR1 MDHEN, CDR2 SYDVKM. V was cut by 5 bases and J by 6 bases, with 11 bases left in between. CDR3 protein: CASSRIVGQPQHF. The CDR3 nucleotides read TGTGCCAGCAGTCGAATCGTGGGTCAGCCCCAGCATTTT.

The J gene is TRBJ2-7, the V gene TRBV19; possible D gene TRBD1, 6 bases. V lost 3 bases and J 1 base, leaving 13 bases between the germline ends. This CDR3 has 15 amino acids. Germline V gives CDR1 LNHDA, CDR2 SQIVND (reference sequence). The CDR3 here is CASSIKIRGSYEQYF. DNA for the CDR3: TGTGCCAGTAGTATTAAAATCAGGGGATCCTACGAGCAGTACTTC.

This chain's CDR3 is CASSLGTSPSYEQYF. DNA of the CDR3: TGTGCCAGCAGCTTAGGCACTAGTCCCTCCTACGAGCAGTACTTC. The rearrangement uses TRBV11-2 and TRBJ2-7; TRBD2 is a possible D gene (5 bases). Germline CDR1 SGHAT, CDR2 FQNNGV. V shed 1 base and J shed 0 bases, with 10 bases lying between them. The CDR3 spans 15 residues.

This clone is a singleton in its sample. V usage is TRBV5-4 and J usage is TRBJ1-2; a weak D match, TRBD1 (6 bases). V lost 2 bases and J lost 4, with 9 bases in between. Germline V gene lookup returns CDR1 SGHNT and CDR2 YYREEE (reference sequence). This CDR3 has 13 amino acids. For the CDR3, the DNA is TGTGCCAGCAGCTTCGCAGGGGTCTATGGCTACACCTTC. Residues: CASSFAGVYGYTF.

The J gene is TRBJ2-7, the V gene TRBV15; D call uncertain. Trimming left V 4 bases short and J 1 base short, with 5 bases between. Germline V gives CDR1 LNHNV, CDR2 YYDKDF (reference sequence). The CDR3 totals 12 residues. The CDR3 loop is CATSTGSYEQYF. As DNA, the CDR3 is TGTGCCACCAGCACCGGATCCTACGAGCAGTACTTC.

The J gene is TRBJ1-3, the V gene TRBV5-3; no firm D call. Being an ORF, TRBV5-3 has a function that is uncertain. V was clipped by 0 bases and J by 0 bases, with 10 bases between them. CDR3 length: 16 amino acids. The CDR3 DNA is TGTGCCAGAAGCTTGGCAGGAGTCAGCTCTGGAAACACCATATATTTT. It codes for CARSLAGVSSGNTIYF.

This clone has just a few counts. This sequence joins TRBV6-4 and TRBJ1-1; D gene unclear. Trimming cost V 2 bases and J 3 bases, with 7 bases left between them. CDR1 and CDR2 from the germline V gene are MRHNA and SNTAGT. The CDR3 is made up of 13 amino acids. DNA of the CDR3: TGTGCCAGCAGTGACAGGGTTGACACTGAAGCTTTCTTT. Its protein product is CASSDRVDTEAFF.

This rearrangement joins TRBV30 to TRBJ1-6; D is undetermined. This CDR3 comprises 14 residues. V was clipped by 0 bases and J by 5 bases, with 8 bases between them. Germline CDR1 and CDR2: GTSNPN and SVGIG (reference sequence). DNA of the CDR3: TGTGCCTGGAGTGTTTCCAGAAATAATTCACCCCTCCACTTT. Translating gives CAWSVSRNNSPLHF. The whole variable domain, filled in from reference TRBV30 and TRBJ1-6, reads SQTIHQWPATLVQPVGSPLSLECTVEGTSNPNLYWYRQAAGRGLQLLFYSVGIGQISSEVPQNLSASRPQDRQFILSSKKLLLSDSGFYLCAWSVSRNNSPLHFGNGTRLTVT.